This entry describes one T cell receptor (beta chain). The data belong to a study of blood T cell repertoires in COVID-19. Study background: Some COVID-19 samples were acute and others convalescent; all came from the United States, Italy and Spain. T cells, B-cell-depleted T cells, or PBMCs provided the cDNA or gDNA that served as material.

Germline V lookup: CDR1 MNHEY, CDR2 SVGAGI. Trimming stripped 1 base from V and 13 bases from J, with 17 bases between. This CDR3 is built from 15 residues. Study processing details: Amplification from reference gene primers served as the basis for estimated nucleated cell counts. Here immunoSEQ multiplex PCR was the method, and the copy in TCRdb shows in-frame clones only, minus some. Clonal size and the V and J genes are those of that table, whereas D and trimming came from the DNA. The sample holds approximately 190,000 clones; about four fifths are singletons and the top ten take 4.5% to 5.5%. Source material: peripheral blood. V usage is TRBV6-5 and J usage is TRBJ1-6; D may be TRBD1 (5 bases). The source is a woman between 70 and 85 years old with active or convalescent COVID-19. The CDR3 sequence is CASSYYGRAFNPLHF. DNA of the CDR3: TGTGCCAGCAGTTACTATGGCAGGGCGTTCAATCCCCTCCACTTT.